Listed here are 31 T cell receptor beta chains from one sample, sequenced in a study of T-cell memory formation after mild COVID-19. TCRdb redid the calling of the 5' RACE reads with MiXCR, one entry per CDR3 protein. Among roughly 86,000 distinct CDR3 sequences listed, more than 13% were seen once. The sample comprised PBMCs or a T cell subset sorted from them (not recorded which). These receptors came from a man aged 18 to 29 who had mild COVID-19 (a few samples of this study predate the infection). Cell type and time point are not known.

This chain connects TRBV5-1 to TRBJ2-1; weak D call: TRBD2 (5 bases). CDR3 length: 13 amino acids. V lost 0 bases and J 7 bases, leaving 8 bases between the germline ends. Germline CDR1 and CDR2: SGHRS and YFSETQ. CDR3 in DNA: TGCGCCAGCAGCTTGGGCGGGTGGAATGAGCAGTTCTTC. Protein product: CASSLGGWNEQFF.

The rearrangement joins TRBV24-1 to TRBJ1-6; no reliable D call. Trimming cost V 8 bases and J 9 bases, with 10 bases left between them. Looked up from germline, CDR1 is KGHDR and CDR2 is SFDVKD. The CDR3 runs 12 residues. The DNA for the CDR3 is TGTGCCACCACCTCCGATGTTTCACCCCTCCACTTT. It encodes CATTSDVSPLHF.

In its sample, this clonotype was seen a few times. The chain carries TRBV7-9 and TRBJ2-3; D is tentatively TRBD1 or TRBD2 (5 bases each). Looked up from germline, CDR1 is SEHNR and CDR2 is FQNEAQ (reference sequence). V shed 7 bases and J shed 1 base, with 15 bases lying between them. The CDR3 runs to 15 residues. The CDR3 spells CASTLAGTGTDTQYF. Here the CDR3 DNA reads TGTGCCAGCACCTTGGCAGGGACGGGCACAGATACGCAGTATTTT.

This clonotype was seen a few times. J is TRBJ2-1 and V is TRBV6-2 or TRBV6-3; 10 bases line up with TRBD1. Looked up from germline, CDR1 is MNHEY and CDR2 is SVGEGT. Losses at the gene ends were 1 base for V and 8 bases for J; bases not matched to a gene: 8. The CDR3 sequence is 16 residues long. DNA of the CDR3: TGTGCCAGCAGTTACTACACCGGGACAGGGGCCCATGAGCAGTTCTTC. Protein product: CASSYYTGTGAHEQFF.

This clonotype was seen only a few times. CDR3 protein: CASSLERQETNTEAFF. CDR3 coding DNA: TGTGCCAGCAGCTTAGAGAGACAGGAGACGAACACTGAAGCTTTCTTT. The rearrangement joins TRBV7-8 to TRBJ1-1; D possibly corresponds to TRBD1 (6 bases). The CDR3 is 16 amino acids. V was cut by 1 base and J by 1 base, with 13 bases left in between. Germline V gene lookup returns CDR1 SGHVS and CDR2 FQNEAQ. Full variable domain (missing parts from reference TRBV7-8 and TRBJ1-1): GAGVSQSPRYKVAKRGQDVALRCDPISGHVSLFWYQQALGQGPEFLTYFQNEAQLDKSGLPSDRFFAERPEGSVSTLKIQRTQQEDSAVYLCASSLERQETNTEAFFGQGTRLTVV.

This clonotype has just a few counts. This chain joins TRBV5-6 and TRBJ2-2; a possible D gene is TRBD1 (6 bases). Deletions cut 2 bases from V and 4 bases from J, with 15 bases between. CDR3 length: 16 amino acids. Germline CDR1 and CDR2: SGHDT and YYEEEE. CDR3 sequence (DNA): TGTGCCAGCAGCTTTTCAGGGCAGGGGACCACCGGGGAGCTGTTTTTT. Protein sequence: CASSFSGQGTTGELFF.

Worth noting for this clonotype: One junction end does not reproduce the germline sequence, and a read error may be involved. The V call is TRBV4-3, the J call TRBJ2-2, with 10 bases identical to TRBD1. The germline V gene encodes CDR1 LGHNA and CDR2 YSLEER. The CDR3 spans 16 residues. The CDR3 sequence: CASGHGTGENTGELFF. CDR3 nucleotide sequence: TGCGCCAGCGGCCACGGGACAGGGGAGAACACCGGGGAGCTGTTTTTT.

CDR3 bases: TGTGCCAGCAGACCGGGACAGGACCAAGCTTTCTTT. Residues: CASRPGQDQAFF. The chain joins TRBV12-3 or TRBV12-4 to TRBJ1-1; 8 bases line up with TRBD1. CDR3 length equals 12 residues. The V and J ends lost 6 bases and 9 bases, in that order; junction bases with no gene match: 6.

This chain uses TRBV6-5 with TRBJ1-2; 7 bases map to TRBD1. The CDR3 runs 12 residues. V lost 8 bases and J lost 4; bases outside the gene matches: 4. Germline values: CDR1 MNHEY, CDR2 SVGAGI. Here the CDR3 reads CASLGQPYGYTF. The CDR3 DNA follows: TGTGCCAGCTTGGGACAGCCCTATGGCTACACCTTC.

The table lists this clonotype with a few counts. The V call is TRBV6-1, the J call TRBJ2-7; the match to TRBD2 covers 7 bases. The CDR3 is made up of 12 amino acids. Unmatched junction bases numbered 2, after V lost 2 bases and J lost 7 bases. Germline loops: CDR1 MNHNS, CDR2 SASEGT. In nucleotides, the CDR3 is TGTGCCAGCAGTGAATGGGGGGGGGAGCAGTACGTC. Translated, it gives CASSEWGGEQYV.

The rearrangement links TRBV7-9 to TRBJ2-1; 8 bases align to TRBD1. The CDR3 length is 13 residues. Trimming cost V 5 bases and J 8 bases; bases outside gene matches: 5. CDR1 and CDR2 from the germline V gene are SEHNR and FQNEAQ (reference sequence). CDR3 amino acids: CASSLTGEDEQFF. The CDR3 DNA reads TGTGCCAGCAGCCTGACAGGGGAGGATGAGCAGTTCTTC.

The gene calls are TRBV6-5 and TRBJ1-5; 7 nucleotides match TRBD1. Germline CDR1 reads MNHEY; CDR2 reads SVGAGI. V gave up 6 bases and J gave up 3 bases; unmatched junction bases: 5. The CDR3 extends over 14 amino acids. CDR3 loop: CASSTTGPNQPQHF. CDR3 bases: TGTGCCAGCAGCACGACAGGGCCCAATCAGCCCCAGCATTTT.

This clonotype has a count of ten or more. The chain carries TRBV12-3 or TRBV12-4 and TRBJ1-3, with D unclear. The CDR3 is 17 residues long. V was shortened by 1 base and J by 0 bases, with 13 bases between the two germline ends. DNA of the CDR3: TGTGCCAGCAGTTTAGGGGGTCACCTGTTCTCTGGAAACACCATATATTTT. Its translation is CASSLGGHLFSGNTIYF.

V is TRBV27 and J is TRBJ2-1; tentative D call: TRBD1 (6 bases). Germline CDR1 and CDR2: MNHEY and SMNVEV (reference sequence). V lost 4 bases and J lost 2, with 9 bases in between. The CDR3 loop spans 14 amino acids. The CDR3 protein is CASSSQGTYNEQFF. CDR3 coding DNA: TGTGCCAGCAGTTCACAGGGTACCTACAATGAGCAGTTCTTC.

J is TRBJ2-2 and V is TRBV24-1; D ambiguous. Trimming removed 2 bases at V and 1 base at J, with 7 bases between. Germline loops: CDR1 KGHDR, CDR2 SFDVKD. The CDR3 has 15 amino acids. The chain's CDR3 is CATSDYLQNTGELFF. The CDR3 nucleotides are TGTGCCACCAGTGATTACTTGCAGAACACCGGGGAGCTGTTTTTT.

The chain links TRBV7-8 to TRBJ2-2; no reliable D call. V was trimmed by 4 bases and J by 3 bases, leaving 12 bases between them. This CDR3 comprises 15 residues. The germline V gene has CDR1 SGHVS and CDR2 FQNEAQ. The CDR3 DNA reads TGTGCCAGCAGCTATAAAGGGTTGGACACCGGGGAGCTGTTTTTT. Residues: CASSYKGLDTGELFF.

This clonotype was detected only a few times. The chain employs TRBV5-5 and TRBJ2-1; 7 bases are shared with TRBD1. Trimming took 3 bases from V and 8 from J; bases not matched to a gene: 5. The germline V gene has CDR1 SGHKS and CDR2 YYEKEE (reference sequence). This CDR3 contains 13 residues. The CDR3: CASSSTGFYEQFF. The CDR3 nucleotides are TGTGCCAGCAGCTCGACAGGGTTTTATGAGCAGTTCTTC.

The CDR3 region has the DNA TGTGCCAGCAGCGCCCCAGGGGACACTGAAGCTTTCTTT. It yields the protein CASSAPGDTEAFF. V and J are TRBV7-9 and TRBJ1-1, with D maybe TRBD1 (6 bases). With 5 bases removed from V and 3 bases from J, the gap between germline ends came to 10 bases. The CDR3 loop spans 13 amino acids. Germline V gives CDR1 SEHNR, CDR2 FQNEAQ (reference sequence).

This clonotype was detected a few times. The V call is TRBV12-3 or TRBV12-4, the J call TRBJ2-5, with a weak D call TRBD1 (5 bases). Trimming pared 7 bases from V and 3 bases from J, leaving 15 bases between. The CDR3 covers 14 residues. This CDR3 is CASTSWGSKETQYF. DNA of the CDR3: TGTGCCAGCACCTCGTGGGGCTCGAAAGAGACCCAGTACTTC.

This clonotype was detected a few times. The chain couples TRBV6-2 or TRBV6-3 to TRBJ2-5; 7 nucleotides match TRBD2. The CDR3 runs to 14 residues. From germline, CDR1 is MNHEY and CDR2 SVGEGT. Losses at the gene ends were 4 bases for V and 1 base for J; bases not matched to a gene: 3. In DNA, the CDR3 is TGTGCCAGCAGTTTACCGGGGGGCCAAGAGACCCAGTACTTC. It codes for CASSLPGGQETQYF.

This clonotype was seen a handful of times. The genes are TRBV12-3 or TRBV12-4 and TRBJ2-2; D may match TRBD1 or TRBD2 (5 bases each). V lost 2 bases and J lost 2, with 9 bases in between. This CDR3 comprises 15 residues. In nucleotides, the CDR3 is TGTGCCAGCAGTTTATTGGGGACCAACACCGGGGAGCTGTTTTTT. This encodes CASSLLGTNTGELFF.

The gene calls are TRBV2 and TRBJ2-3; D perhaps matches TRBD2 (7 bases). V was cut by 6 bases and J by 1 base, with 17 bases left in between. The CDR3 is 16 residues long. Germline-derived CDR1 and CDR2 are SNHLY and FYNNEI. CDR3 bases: TGTGCCAGCAGGGCGGGGGCAATTCATCGCACAGATACGCAGTATTTT. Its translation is CASRAGAIHRTDTQYF.

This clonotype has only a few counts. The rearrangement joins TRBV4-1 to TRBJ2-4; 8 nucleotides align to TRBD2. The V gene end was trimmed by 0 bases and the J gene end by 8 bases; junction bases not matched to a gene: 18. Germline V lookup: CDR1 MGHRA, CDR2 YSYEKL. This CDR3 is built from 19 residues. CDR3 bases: TGCGCCAGCAGCCAAGAACCCCCCGACGTGCGGGGGGCCGGGGACATTCAGTACTTC. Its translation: CASSQEPPDVRGAGDIQYF.

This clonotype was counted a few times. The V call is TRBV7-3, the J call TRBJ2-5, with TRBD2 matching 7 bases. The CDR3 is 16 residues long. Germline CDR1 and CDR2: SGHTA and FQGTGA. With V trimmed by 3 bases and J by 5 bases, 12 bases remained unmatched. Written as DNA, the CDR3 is TGTGCCAGCAGCTTGACGCCCGCTAGCGGTTTGGAGACCCAGTACTTC. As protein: CASSLTPASGLETQYF.

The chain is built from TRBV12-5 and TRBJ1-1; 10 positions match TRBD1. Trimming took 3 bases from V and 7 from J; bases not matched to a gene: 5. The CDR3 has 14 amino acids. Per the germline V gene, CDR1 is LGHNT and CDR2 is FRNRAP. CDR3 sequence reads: CASGFGTGVLEAFF. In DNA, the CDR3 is TGTGCTAGTGGTTTTGGGACAGGGGTCCTTGAAGCTTTCTTT.

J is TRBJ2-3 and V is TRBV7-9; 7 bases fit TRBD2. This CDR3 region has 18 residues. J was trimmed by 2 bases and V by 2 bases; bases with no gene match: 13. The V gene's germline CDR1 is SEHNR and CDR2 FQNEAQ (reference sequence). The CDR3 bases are TGTGCCAGCAGCTTATCCGCCTCCGCTAGCGGCTACACAGATACGCAGTATTTT. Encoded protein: CASSLSASASGYTDTQYF.

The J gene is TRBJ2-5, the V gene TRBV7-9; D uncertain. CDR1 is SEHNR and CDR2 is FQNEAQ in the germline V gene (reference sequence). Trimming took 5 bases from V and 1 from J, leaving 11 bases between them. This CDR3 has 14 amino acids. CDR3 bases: TGTGCCAGCAGCCATTCGACGGGCCAAGAGACCCAGTACTTC. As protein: CASSHSTGQETQYF. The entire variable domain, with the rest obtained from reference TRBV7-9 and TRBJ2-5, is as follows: DTGVSQNPRHKITKRGQNVTFRCDPISEHNRLYWYRQTLGQGPEFLTYFQNEAQLEKSRLLSDRFSAERPKGSFSTLEIQRTEQGDSAMYLCASSHSTGQETQYFGPGTRLLVL.

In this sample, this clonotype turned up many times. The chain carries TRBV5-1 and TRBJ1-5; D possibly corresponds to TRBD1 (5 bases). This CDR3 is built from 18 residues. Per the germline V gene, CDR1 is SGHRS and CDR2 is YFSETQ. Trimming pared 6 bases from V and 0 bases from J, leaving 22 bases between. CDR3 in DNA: TGCGCCAGCACCTCCACGGGGGACGGACCTTATAGCAATCAGCCCCAGCATTTT. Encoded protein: CASTSTGDGPYSNQPQHF.

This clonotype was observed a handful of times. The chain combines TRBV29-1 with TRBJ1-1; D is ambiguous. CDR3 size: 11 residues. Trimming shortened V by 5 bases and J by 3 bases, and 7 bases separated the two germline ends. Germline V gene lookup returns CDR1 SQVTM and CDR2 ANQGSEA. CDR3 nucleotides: TGCAGCGTTCGCCTGGACACTGAAGCTTTCTTT. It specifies CSVRLDTEAFF.

The CDR3 DNA reads as TGTGCCAGCAGCGGGATGAGTGGGACTGAAGCTTTCTTT. Translated: CASSGMSGTEAFF. V gene TRBV6-2 or TRBV6-3 combines with J gene TRBJ1-1; no firm D call. There are 13 residues in the CDR3. V was trimmed by 6 bases and J by 5 bases, leaving 13 bases between them. Germline V CDR1 and CDR2: MNHEY, SVGEGT.

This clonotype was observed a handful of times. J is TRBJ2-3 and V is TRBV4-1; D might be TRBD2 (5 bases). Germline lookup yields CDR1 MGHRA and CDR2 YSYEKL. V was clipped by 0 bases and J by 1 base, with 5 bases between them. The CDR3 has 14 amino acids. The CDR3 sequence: CASSQEEGTDTQYF. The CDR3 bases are TGCGCCAGCAGCCAAGAGGAGGGCACAGATACGCAGTATTTT.